This paragraph covers one T cell receptor (beta chain) sequence. Its antigen remains undetermined. No base qualities exist here, and no much larger clone lies one base off it. Inclusion was restricted to participants for whom at least one PBMC sample before ART initiation and at least two post-ART samples were available. All participants with HIV were treated in the United States of America. Before DNA extraction, cryopreserved samples containing about 0.95-10 million PBMC were thawed and washed. At the time of the earliest PBMC sample, participants with HIV were aged between roughly 23 and 60 years. PBMC samples from each participant spanned 1-4 timepoints before ART initiation and 2-8 timepoints after ART initiation, with a median of 7 samples. Serial HIV viral load, CD4+ T-cell count, ART history and demographic data were obtained for every participant. Genomic DNA was extracted from unsorted PBMC with a Qiagen kit on a QIAcube, processed in batches of 12 samples.

The record originates from a study of long-term antiretroviral therapy in people with HIV (dated by TCRdb to between 2021 and 2024). In terms of the full investigation: The earliest samples were collected roughly a decade before the 2015 WHO recommendation for immediate ART, at a time when ART was usually postponed until CD4 counts fell. Of the roughly 32 participants with HIV, more than 10 were female. A retrospective serial study tested whether changes in peripheral blood TRB repertoire composition and diversity were associated with ART initiation and durable HIV suppression. No cross-contamination during QIAcube processing turned up in test extractions that ran a monoclonal T-cell line alongside 30 to 35 polyclonal samples. A total of roughly 200 cryopreserved PBMC samples were contributed to the cohort by 30 adults with confirmed HIV infection, with samples collected serially over a mean of approximately six years (range 1-12).

The immunoSEQ hsTCRB v3.0 assay was used at survey level resolution to sequence the TRB variable region. TRB sequencing targeted a depth of about 40,000-50,000 T-cell genomes per sample. Pooled TRB libraries were sequenced on an Illumina MiSeq with a v3 150-cycle kit. Under the source paper's analysis protocol: Analysis of repertoires was carried out in R inside a reproducible Nextflow workflow spanning QC, data transformation and analysis. LymphoSeq2, an R package for exploring AIRR-Seq data, was used to implement the custom analyses. A handful of samples that yielded fewer than 5000 total TRB sequences were excluded, so that some 190 HIV repertoires were analyzed. Among the approximately 180 retained HIV repertoires, 59 were collected before ART initiation and about 130 were collected after ART initiation. Repertoires were downsampled to 5000 TRB nucleotide sequences, with summary statistics averaged over 100 downsampling iterations. Only TRB sequences with CDR3 regions of at least seven amino acids were retained for analysis. Diversity was measured with a Shannon entropy-derived clonality score and the Gini coefficient. Repertoire networks linked the top 5000 CDR3 amino acid sequences whenever two sequences differed by an edit distance of one. Antigen specificity groups and MHC restriction were predicted for TRB CDR3 amino acid sequences with GLIPH2. Known CMV, EBV, HIV or tissue antigen associations were flagged by matching CDR3 amino acid sequences against VDJdb and McPAS-TCR. Pre-ART, post-ART and control groups were compared with Wilcoxon signed-rank tests and Holm-Bonferroni correction. Sourced from immuneACCESS, this table was stored by TCRdb with only in-frame sequences that have V and J called. A share of the clones is absent; for the studies checked, an unresolved V gene accounts for under half, and the remainder has no known explanation. Clonal size and the V and J genes are those of that table, whereas D and trimming came from the DNA. This sample gives about 40,000 clones in total; approximately 85% of them show up just once. The ten largest clones add up to approximately 6% of the sample.

What the work shows at the level of the full study, not this receptor alone: CDR3 length ranges in HIV repertoires were narrower than in controls, and network structure suggested an antigen-experienced repertoire with only a slight naive shift after ART. The repertoire was dominated across all time points by expanded TRB clones identified before ART initiation, although this dominance was seen to fluctuate and to decrease in many PLHIV after ART. ART initiation was associated with a significant increase in TRB diversity, but diversity stayed significantly below transplant donor controls even after long-term ART. Inferences about post-ART repertoire changes are limited because no data were available on ART adherence, viral resistance or therapy changes. The samples were dated from about 2004 to 2017, and the ART regimens that were used may be less effective than current ART regimens. Because cell numbers in pre-ART samples were limited, unsorted PBMC were profiled instead of sorted CD4+ and CD8+ T cells. Since PBMC availability was limited, sequencing covered only the TCR beta chain, with no alpha chain pairing.

This sequence was found in a woman in her fifties or sixties with HIV. The starting material was unsorted PBMCs, obtained 3.1 years after starting antiretroviral therapy.

At the DNA level, the sequence is TGTGCCAGCAGTTTAGGGGGGGCGAGGGACGAGCAGTACTTC. It codes for CASSLGGARDEQYF. Recombination linked TRBV27 to TRBJ2-7; D gene: possibly TRBD2, on 7 matching bases. Spanning cysteine to phenylalanine, the CDR3 consists of 14 amino acids. Of the read, only the CDR3 DNA is kept; its 42 bases are in frame from base 1. The germline V gene (reference sequence) provides CDR1 MNHEY and CDR2 SMNVEV. V was cut back by 2 bases and J by 5 bases, leaving a gap of 13 bases between them.